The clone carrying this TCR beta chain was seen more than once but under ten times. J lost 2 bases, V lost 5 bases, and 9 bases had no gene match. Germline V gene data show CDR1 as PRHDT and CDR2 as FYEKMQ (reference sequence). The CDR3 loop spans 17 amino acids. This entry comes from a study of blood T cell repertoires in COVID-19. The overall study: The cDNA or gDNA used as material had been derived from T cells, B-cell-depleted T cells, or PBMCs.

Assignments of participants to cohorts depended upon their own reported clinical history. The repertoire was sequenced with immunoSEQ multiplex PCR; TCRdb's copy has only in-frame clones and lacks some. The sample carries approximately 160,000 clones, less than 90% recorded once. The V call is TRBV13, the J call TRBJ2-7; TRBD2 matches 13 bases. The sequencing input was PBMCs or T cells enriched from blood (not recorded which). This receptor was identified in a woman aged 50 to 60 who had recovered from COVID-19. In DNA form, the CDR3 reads TGTGCCAGCAGCAACTCGGGACTAGCGGGACCACCCTACGAGCAGTACTTC. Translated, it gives CASSNSGLAGPPYEQYF.